This TCR beta chain was captured by sequencing in a study of PD-1 blockade in classical Hodgkin lymphoma. In the study overall: The study gave patients nivolumab 3 mg/kg intravenously every 2 weeks. The study's findings and limits: CD4+ TCR diversity rose significantly by C4D1, and CD8+ TCR diversity did not. Relapsed/refractory patients reportedly had lower baseline diversity than newly diagnosed patients. Exclusion applied to patients who initiated nivolumab less than 1 year following ASCT.

Data came from immunoSEQ multiplex PCR; TCRdb stores just in-frame clones and leaves some out. The sample comprises 20,000 to 30,000 clones, about 86% of which are singletons, and around a fifth rests with the top ten. All patients relapsed after autologous stem cell transplantation, and brentuximab vedotin exposure varied. Points on this clone: Antigen unknown.

CDR3 length: 14 amino acids. The germline CDR1 and CDR2 sequences are GTSNPN and SVGIG (reference sequence). The V segment lost 4 bases and the J segment 4 bases; nucleotides outside the gene matches: 5. The sequence came from a human donor with classical Hodgkin lymphoma. This chain uses TRBV30 with TRBJ1-3, with 9 bases lining up with TRBD1. The sequenced sample was peripheral blood mononuclear cells (PBMCs), obtained before the second cycle of nivolumab. The CDR3 DNA is TGTGCCTGGAAATGGGACAGGGCAGGAAACACCATATATTTT. Amino acids: CAWKWDRAGNTIYF.